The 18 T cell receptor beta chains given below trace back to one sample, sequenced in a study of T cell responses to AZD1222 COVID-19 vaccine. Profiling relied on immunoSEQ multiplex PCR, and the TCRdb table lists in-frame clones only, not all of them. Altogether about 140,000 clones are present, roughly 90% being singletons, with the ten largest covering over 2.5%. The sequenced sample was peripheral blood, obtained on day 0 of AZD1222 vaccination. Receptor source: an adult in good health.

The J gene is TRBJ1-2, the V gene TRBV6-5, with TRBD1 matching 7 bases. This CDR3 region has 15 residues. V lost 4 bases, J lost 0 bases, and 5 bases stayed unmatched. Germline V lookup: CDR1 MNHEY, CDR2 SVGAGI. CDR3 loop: CASSFRGQPNYGYTF. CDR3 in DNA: TGTGCCAGCAGTTTCCGGGGACAGCCTAACTATGGCTACACCTTC.

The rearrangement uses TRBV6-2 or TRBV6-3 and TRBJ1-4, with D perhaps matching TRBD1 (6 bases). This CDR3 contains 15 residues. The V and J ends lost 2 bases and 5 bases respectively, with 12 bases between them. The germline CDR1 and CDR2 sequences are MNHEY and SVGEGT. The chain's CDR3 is CASSYATGGNEKLFF. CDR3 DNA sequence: TGTGCCAGCAGTTACGCGACAGGTGGGAATGAAAAACTGTTTTTT.

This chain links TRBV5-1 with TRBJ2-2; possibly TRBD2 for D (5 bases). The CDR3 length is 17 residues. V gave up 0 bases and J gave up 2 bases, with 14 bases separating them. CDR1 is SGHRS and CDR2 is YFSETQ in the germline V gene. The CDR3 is CASSLAWASRNTGELFF. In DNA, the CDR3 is TGCGCCAGCAGCTTGGCGTGGGCTAGCAGAAACACCGGGGAGCTGTTTTTT.

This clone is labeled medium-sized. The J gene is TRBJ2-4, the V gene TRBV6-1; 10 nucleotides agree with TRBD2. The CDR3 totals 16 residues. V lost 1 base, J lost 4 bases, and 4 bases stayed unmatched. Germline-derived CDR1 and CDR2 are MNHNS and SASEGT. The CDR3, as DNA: TGTGCCAGCAGTGAAGAGGAAGCGGGGGGGAAAAACATTCAGTACTTC. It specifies CASSEEEAGGKNIQYF.

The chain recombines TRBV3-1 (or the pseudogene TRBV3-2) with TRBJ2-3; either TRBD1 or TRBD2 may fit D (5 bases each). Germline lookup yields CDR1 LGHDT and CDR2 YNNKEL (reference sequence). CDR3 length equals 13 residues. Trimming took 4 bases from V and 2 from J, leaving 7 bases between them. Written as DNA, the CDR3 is TGTGCCAGCAGCCGGGGGAACACAGATACGCAGTATTTT. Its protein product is CASSRGNTDTQYF.

CDR3 sequence: CASSQEGETYEQYF. The CDR3 DNA sequence: TGTGCCAGCAGCCAAGAGGGGGAGACCTACGAGCAGTACTTC. The chain recombines TRBV4-2 with TRBJ2-7; D is tentatively TRBD1 or TRBD2 (5 bases each). Germline V gene sequence: CDR1 LGHNA, CDR2 YNFKEQ. Trimming left V 0 bases short and J 2 bases short, with 8 bases between. The CDR3 sequence is 14 residues long.

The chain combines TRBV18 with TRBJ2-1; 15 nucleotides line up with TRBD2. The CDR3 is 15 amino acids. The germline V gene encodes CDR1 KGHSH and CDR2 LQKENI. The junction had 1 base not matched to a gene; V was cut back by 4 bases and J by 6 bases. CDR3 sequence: CASSRTSGGANEQFF. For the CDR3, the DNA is TGTGCCAGCTCACGGACTAGCGGGGGGGCCAATGAGCAGTTCTTC. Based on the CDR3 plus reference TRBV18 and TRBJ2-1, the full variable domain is NAGVMQNPRHLVRRRGQEARLRCSPMKGHSHVYWYRQLPEEGLKFMVYLQKENIIDESGMPKERFSAEFPKEGPSILRIQQVVRGDSAAYFCASSRTSGGANEQFFGPGTRLTVL.

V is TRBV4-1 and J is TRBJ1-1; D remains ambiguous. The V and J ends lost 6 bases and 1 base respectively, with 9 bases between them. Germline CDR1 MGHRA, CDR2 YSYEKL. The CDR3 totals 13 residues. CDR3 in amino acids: CASRATENTEAFF. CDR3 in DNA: TGCGCCAGCAGGGCGACGGAGAACACTGAAGCTTTCTTT.

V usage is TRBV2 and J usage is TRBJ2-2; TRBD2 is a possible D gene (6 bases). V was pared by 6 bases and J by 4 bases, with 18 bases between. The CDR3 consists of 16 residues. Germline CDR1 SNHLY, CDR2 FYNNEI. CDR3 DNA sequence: TGTGCCAGCAGGTCTCGTGGAGGGATGGGCACCGGGGAGCTGTTTTTT. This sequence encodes CASRSRGGMGTGELFF.

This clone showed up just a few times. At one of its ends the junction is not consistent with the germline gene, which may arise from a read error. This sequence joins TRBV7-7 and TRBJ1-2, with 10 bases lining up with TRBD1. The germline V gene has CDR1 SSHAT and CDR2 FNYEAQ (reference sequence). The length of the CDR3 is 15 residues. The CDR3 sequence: CASSPIGTGDYGYTF. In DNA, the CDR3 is TGTGCTAGCAGCCCTATCGGGACAGGGGACTATGGCTACACCTTC. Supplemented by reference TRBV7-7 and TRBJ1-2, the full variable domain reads GAGVSQSPRYKVTKRGQDVTLRCDPISSHATLYWYQQALGQGPEFLTYFNYEAQPDKSGLPSDRFSAERPEGSISTLTIQRTEQRDSAMYRCASSPIGTGDYGYTFGSGTRLTVV.

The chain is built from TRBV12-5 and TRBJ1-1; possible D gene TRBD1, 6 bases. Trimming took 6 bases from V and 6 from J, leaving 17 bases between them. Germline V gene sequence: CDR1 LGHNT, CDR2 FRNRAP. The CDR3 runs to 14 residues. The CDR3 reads CASGHGQIGAEAFF. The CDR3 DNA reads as TGTGCTAGTGGCCATGGACAGATTGGGGCTGAAGCTTTCTTT.

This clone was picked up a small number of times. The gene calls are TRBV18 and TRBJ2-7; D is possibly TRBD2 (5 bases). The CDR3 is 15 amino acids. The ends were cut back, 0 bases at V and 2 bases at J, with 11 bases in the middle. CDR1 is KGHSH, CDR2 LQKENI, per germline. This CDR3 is CASSPPSRAPYEQYF. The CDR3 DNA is TGTGCCAGCTCACCACCCTCGCGGGCCCCCTACGAGCAGTACTTC.

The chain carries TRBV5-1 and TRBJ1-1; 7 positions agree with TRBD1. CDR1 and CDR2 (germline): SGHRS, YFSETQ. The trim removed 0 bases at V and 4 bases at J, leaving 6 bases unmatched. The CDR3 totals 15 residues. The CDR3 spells CASSLEVPGGTEAFF. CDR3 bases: TGCGCCAGCAGCTTGGAGGTCCCAGGGGGCACTGAAGCTTTCTTT.

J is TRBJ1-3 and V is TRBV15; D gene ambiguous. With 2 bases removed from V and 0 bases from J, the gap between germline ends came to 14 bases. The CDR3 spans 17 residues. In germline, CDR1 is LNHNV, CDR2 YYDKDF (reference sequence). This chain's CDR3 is CATSRFKNAVSGNTIYF. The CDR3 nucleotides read TGTGCCACCAGCAGATTCAAGAACGCCGTCTCTGGAAACACCATATATTTT.

The CDR3 DNA sequence: TGCGCCAGCAGCTCAGAGGGGAGGCCTGCCCCCAACTATGGCTACACCTTC. This encodes CASSSEGRPAPNYGYTF. This chain connects TRBV4-1 to TRBJ1-2, with a tentative D call TRBD1 (5 bases). CDR3 length equals 17 residues. V gave up 5 bases and J gave up 2 bases, with 21 bases separating them. The germline V gene has CDR1 MGHRA and CDR2 YSYEKL.

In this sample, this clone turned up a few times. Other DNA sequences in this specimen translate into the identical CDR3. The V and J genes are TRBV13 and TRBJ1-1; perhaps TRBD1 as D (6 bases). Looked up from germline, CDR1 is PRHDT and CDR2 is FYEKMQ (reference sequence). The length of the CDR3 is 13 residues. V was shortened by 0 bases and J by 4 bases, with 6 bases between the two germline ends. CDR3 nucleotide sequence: TGTGCCAGCAGCTTAGGAGGGGGCACTGAAGCTTTCTTT. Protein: CASSLGGGTEAFF.

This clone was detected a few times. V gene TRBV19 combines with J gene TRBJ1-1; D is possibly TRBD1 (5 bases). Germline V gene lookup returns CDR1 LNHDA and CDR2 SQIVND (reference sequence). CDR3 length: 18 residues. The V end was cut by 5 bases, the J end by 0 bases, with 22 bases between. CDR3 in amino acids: CASSELYGTGIMNTEAFF. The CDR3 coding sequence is TGTGCCAGTAGTGAATTATACGGGACGGGAATTATGAACACTGAAGCTTTCTTT.

The CDR3 is CAAGRSPSTDTQYF. CDR3 sequence (DNA): TGTGCCGCCGGGAGGAGCCCTAGCACAGATACGCAGTATTTT. V is TRBV3-1 (or the pseudogene TRBV3-2) and J is TRBJ2-3, with 7 bases that match TRBD2. There are 14 residues in the CDR3. Germline CDR1 LGHDT, CDR2 YNNKEL (reference sequence). Unmatched junction bases numbered 8, after V lost 11 bases and J lost 0 bases.